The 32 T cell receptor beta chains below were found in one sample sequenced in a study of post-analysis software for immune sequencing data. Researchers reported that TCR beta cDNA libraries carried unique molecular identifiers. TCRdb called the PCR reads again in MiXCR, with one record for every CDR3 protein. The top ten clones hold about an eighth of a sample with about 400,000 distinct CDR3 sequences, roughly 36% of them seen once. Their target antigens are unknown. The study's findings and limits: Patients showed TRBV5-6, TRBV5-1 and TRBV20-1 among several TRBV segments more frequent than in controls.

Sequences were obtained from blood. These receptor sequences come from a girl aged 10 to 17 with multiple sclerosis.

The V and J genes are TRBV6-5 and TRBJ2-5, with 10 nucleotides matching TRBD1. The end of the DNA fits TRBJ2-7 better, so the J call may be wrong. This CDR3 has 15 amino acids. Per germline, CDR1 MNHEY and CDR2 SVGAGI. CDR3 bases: TGTGCCAGCAGTTGGTTTCGACAGGGGGCGGGCGAGCAGTACTTC. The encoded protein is CASSWFRQGAGEQYF.

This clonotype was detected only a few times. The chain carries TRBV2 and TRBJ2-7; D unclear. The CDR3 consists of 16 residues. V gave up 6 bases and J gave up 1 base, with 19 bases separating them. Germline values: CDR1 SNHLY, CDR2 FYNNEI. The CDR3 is CASSAYSFLGSYEQYF. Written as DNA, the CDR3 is TGTGCCAGCAGCGCATACAGCTTCCTCGGATCCTACGAGCAGTACTTC.

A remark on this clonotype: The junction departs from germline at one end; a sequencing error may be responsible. CDR3 DNA: TGTGCCGGCAGCTTAGAATCGGGTCACTACGAGCAGTACTTC. The encoded protein is CAGSLESGHYEQYF. The V call is TRBV7-9, the J call TRBJ2-7; D remains unclear. Germline values: CDR1 SEHNR, CDR2 FQNEAQ (reference sequence). This CDR3 contains 14 residues.

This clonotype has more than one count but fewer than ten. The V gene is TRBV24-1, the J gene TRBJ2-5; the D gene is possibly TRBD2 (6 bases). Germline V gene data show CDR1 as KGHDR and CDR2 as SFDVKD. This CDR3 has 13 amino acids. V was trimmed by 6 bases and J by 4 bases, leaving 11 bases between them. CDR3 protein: CATSTGGRETQYF. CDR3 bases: TGTGCCACCAGTACCGGGGGTCGAGAGACCCAGTACTTC.

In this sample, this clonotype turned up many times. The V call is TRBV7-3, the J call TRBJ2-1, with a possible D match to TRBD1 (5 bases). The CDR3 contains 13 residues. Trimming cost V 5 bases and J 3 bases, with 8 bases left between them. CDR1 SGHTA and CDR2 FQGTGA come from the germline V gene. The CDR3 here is CASSEDSYNEQFF. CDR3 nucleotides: TGTGCCAGCAGCGAAGACAGCTACAATGAGCAGTTCTTC.

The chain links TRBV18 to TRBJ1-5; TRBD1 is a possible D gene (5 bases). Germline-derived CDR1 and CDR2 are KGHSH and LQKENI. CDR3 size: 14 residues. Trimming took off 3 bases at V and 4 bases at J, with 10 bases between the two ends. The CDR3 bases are TGTGCCAGCTCACCGTATGCAGGGAATCAGCCCCAGCATTTT. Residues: CASSPYAGNQPQHF.

DNA for the CDR3: TGCAGCGGAGAGGGGACAGGGAACACTGAAGCTTTCTTT. This codes for CSGEGTGNTEAFF. The chain uses TRBV29-1 and TRBJ1-1; 8 bases match TRBD1. The germline V gene encodes CDR1 SQVTM and CDR2 ANQGSEA. CDR3 size: 13 residues. V trimming: 7 bases; J trimming: 1 base; junction bases outside the gene matches: 5. Full variable domain (outside the CDR3, taken from reference TRBV29-1 and TRBJ1-1): SAVISQKPSRDICQRGTSLTIQCQVDSQVTMMFWYRQQPGQSLTLIATANQGSEATYESGFVIDKFPISRPNLTFSTLTVSNMSPEDSSIYLCSGEGTGNTEAFFGQGTRLTVV.

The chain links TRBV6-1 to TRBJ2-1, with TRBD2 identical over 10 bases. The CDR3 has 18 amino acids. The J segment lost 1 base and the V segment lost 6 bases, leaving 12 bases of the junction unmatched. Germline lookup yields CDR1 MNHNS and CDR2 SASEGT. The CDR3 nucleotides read TGTGCCAGCAGAGGGAGCGGGGGGGAATCCCTATCCTACAATGAGCAGTTCTTC. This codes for CASRGSGGESLSYNEQFF.

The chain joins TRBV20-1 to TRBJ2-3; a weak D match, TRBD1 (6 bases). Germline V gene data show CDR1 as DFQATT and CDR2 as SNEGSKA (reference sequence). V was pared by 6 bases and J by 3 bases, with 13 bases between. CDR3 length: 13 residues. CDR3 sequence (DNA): TGCAGTGCCCTTAATCAGGGGACAGATACGCAGTATTTT. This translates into CSALNQGTDTQYF.

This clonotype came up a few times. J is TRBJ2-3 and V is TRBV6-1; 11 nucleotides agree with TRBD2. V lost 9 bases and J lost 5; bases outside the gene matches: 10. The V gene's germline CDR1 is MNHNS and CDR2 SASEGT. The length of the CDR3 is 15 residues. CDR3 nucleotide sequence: TGTGCCAGTAGCGGGGGGGCGACCTCCGGAGATACGCAGTATTTT. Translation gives CASSGGATSGDTQYF.

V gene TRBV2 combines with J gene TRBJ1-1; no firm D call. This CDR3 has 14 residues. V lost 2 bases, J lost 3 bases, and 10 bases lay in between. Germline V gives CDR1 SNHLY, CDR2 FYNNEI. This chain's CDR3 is CASSEWPLDTEAFF. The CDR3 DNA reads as TGTGCCAGCAGTGAATGGCCTTTAGACACTGAAGCTTTCTTT.

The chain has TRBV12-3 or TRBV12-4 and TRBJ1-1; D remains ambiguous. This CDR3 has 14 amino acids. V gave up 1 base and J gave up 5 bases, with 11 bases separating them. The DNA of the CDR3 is TGTGCCAGCAGTTTAGGGGGAGTAGCAACTGAAGCTTTCTTT. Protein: CASSLGGVATEAFF.

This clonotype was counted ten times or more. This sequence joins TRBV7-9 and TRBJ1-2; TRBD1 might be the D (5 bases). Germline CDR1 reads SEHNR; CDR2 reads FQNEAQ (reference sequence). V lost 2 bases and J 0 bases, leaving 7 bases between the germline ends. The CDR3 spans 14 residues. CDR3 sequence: CASSLQGANYGYTF. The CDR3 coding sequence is TGTGCCAGCAGCTTACAGGGAGCTAACTATGGCTACACCTTC.

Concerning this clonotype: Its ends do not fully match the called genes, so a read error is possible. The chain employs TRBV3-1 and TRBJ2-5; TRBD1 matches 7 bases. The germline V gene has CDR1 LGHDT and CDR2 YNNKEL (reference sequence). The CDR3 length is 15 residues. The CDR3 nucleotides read TGTGCCAGCAGCCAAGGGACAGGCGACCAAGAAACCCAGTACTTC. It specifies CASSQGTGDQETQYF.

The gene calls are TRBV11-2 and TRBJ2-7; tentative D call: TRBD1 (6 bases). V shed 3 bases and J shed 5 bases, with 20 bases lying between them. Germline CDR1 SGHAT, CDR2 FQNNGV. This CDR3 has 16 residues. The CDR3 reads CASSFVSWAGENEQYF. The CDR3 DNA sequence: TGTGCCAGCAGCTTTGTTTCATGGGCAGGGGAAAACGAGCAGTACTTC.

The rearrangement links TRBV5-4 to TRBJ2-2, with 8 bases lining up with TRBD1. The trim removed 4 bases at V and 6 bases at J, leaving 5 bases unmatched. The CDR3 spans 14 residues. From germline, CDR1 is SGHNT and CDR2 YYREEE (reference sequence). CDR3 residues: CASSPVDRAGELFF. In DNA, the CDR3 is TGTGCCAGCAGCCCCGTGGACAGGGCCGGGGAGCTGTTTTTT. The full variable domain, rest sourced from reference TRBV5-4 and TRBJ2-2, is ETGVTQSPTHLIKTRGQQVTLRCSSQSGHNTVSWYQQALGQGPQFIFQYYREEENGRGNFPPRFSGLQFPNYSSELNVNALELDDSALYLCASSPVDRAGELFFGEGSRLTVL.

The CDR3 bases are TGTGCCAGCAGCTTGTTAGTCGTCAGGAGTACAGATACGCAGTATTTT. It yields the protein CASSLLVVRSTDTQYF. The rearrangement uses TRBV7-2 and TRBJ2-3; D ambiguous. The CDR3 is made up of 16 amino acids. Germline V gene lookup returns CDR1 SGHTA and CDR2 FQGNSA. V lost 3 bases to trimming and J lost 3 bases, with 16 bases between them.

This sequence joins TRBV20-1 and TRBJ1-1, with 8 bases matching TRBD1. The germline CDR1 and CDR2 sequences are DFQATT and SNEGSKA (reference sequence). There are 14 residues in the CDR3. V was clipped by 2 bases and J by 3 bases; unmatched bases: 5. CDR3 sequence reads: CSARRRDRYTEAFF. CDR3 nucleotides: TGCAGTGCTAGACGGAGGGACAGGTACACTGAAGCTTTCTTT.

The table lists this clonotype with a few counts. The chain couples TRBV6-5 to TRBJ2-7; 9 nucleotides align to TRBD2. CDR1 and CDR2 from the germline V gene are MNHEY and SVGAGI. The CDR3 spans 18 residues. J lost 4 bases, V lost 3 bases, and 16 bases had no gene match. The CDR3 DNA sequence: TGTGCCAGCAGTTATGGGAGGGCTAGCGGGGACGACTTTTACGAGCAGTACTTC. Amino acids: CASSYGRASGDDFYEQYF.

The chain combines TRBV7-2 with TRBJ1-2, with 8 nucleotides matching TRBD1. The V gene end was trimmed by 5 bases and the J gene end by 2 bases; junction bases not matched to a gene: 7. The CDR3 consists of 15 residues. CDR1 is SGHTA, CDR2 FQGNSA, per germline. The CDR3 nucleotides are TGTGCCAGCAGCCGTGGGGACAGGAGAAACTATGGCTACACCTTC. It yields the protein CASSRGDRRNYGYTF.

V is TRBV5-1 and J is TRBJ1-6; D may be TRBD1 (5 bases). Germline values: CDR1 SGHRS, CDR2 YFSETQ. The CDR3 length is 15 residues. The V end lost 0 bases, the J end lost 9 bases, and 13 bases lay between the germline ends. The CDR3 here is CASSLAGQGRSPLHF. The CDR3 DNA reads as TGCGCCAGCAGCTTGGCAGGGCAGGGACGTTCACCCCTCCACTTT.

The DNA of the CDR3 is TGTGCCAGCAGCTTTTGGGACAAGCGGGGCAATGAGCAGTTCTTC. This translates into CASSFWDKRGNEQFF. The V call is TRBV7-9, the J call TRBJ2-1, with a tentative D call TRBD2 (7 bases). The germline V gene encodes CDR1 SEHNR and CDR2 FQNEAQ (reference sequence). Trimming removed 3 bases at V and 6 bases at J, with 15 bases between. The CDR3 is made up of 15 amino acids. Full variable domain (rest looked up from reference TRBV7-9 and TRBJ2-1): DTGVSQNPRHKITKRGQNVTFRCDPISEHNRLYWYRQTLGQGPEFLTYFQNEAQLEKSRLLSDRFSAERPKGSFSTLEIQRTEQGDSAMYLCASSFWDKRGNEQFFGPGTRLTVL.

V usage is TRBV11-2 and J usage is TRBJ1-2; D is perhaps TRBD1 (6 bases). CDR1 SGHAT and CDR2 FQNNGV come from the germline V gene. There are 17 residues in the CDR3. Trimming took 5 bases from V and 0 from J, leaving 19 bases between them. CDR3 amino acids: CASSQMRQGQANYGYTF. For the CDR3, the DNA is TGTGCCAGCAGCCAGATGAGGCAGGGACAAGCTAACTATGGCTACACCTTC.

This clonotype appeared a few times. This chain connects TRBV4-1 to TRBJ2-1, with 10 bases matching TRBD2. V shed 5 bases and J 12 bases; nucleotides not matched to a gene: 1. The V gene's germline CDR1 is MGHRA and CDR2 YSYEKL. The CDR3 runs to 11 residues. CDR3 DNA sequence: TGCGCCAGCAGCTCTAGCGGGGGGCAGTTCTTC. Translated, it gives CASSSSGGQFF.

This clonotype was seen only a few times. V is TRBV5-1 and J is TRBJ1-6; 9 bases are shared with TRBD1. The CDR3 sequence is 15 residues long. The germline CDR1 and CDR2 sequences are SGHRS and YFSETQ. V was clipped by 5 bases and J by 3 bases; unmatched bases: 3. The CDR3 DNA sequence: TGCGCCAGCAGGGGGACAGGGAACTATAATTCACCCCTCCACTTT. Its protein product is CASRGTGNYNSPLHF.

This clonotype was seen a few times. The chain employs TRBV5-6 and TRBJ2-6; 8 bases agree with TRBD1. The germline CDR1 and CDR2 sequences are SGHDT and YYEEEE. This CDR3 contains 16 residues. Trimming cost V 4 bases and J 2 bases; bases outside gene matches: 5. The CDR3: CASSKTGVAGANVLTF. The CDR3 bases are TGTGCCAGCAGCAAGACAGGGGTTGCTGGGGCCAACGTCCTGACTTTC.

The CDR3 nucleotides read TGTGCCAGCAGCACCGGGACGTATCCCTACGAGCAGTACTTC. Translation: CASSTGTYPYEQYF. This chain uses TRBV28 with TRBJ2-7; D may be TRBD1 or TRBD2 (5 bases each). CDR3 length: 14 amino acids. The V and J ends lost 6 bases and 2 bases respectively, with 14 bases between them. From germline, CDR1 is MDHEN and CDR2 SYDVKM.

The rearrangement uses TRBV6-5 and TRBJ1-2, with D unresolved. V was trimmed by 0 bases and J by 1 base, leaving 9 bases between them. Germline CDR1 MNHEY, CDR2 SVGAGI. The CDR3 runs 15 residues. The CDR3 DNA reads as TGTGCCAGCAGTTACTCGATAAACGATAACTATGGCTACACCTTC. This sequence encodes CASSYSINDNYGYTF.

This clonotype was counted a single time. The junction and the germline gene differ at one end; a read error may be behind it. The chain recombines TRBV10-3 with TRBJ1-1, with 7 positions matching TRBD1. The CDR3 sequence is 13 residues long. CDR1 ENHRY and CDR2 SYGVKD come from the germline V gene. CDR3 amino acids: CAIKGAGNAEAFF. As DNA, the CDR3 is TGTGCCATCAAGGGGGCTGGGAACGCTGAAGCTTTCTTT.

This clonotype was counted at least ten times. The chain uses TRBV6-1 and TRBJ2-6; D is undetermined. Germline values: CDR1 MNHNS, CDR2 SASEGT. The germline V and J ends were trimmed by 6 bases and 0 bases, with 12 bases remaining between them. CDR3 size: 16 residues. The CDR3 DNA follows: TGTGCCAGCAGAGCCATACCGGGCTCTGGGGCCAACGTCCTGACTTTC. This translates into CASRAIPGSGANVLTF.

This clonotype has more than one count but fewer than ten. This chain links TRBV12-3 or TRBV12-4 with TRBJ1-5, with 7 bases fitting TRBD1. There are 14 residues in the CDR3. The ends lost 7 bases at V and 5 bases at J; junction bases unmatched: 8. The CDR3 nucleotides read TGTGCCAGCAACTGGCAGGGGGTGGATCAGCCCCAGCATTTT. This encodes CASNWQGVDQPQHF.

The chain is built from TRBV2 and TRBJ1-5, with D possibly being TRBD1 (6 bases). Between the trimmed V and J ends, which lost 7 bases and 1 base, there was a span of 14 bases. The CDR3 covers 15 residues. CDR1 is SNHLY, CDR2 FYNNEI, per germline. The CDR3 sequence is CASMRSQGSNQPQHF. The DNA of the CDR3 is TGTGCCAGCATGAGATCTCAGGGGAGCAATCAGCCCCAGCATTTT.